This T cell receptor (beta chain) was obtained from a study of cytomegalovirus exposure and HLA in healthy donors. Concerning this clone itself: No antigen is known for it.

Notes on the study in general: Common viral pathogens were later found to be apparently linked to several of the most significant clusters.

This PCR relied on a set of 60 Vbeta primers and 13 Jbeta primers. The method was immunoSEQ multiplex PCR; TCRdb's version includes in-frame clones alone and lacks a portion of them. The sample holds about 140,000 clones; roughly four fifths are singletons and the top ten take 1% to 1.5%. The CDR3 totals 14 residues. The V end lost 3 bases, the J end lost 5 bases, and 13 bases lay between the germline ends. CDR1 KGHSH and CDR2 LQKENI come from the germline V gene. Source material: PBMCs. The TCR was taken from a woman aged 40 to 49 in good health and CMV-seronegative. J is TRBJ2-5 and V is TRBV18; the D gene is possibly TRBD2 (6 bases). The CDR3 loop reads CASSPTSGWETQYF. The CDR3 DNA is TGTGCCAGCTCACCGACTAGTGGATGGGAGACCCAGTACTTC.